The subject of this entry is one TCR beta chain. Its antigen is not yet known. No much larger clonotype is one base removed from it; base qualities were not supplied. The record originates from a study of identical twins (dated by TCRdb to between 2015 and 2016). Notes on the research overall: To test whether fetal clonotypes persist, the study used deep sequencing on TCR alpha and beta repertoires from monozygotic twins, unrelated adults of various ages, and cord blood. To rule out contamination, the twin experiments were replicated at different times with different library preparation protocols.

Study-level results and caveats: Compared with coincidental sharing between unrelated individuals, out-of-frame TCR alpha sequences shared between twins showed an excess of sequences with low generation probability. In beta out-of-frame sequences, excess twin sharing was weaker, because having fewer shared sequences lowered the signal-to-noise ratio. Fewer insertions were carried by abundant cord blood beta clonotypes; a weaker similar trend was observed in young adult naive repertoires, while no such trend was observed in memory repertoires. Because the same donors could not be followed over many years, conclusions were based on cross-sectional statistical analysis. Zero-insertion analyses could be partly confounded by invariant T cells such as MAIT and iNKT, although diverse VJ usage argued against such confounding for most clonotypes. In monozygotic twins, out-of-frame TCR alpha sharing was systematically underestimated by recombination models, although the models agreed with sharing between unrelated individuals.

V is trimmed back by 6 bases and J by 2 bases, and the junction contains 11 bases that no gene match accounts for. Spanning cysteine to phenylalanine, the CDR3 consists of 16 amino acids. CDR3 DNA only is kept here, 48 bases in frame from base 1. From the germline V gene (reference sequence), CDR1 is DFQATT and CDR2 is SNEGSKA. Library method: 5' RACE. Sequencer: Illumina HiSeq 2000. Template switching added a universal primer binding site, and the final cDNA carried a unique molecular identifier that allowed TCR cDNA molecules to be counted accurately. Specific primers in the conserved constant-segment region were used to synthesize first-strand cDNA for the TCR alpha and beta chains. Each cDNA library was double barcoded, with a SMART-Mk sample barcode plus Illumina barcodes, to control for contamination. Two successive PCR steps introduced TruSeq adapter sequences along with Illumina sample barcodes. TCR alpha and beta cDNA libraries were sequenced on the Illumina HiSeq platform with custom primers. Under the source paper's analysis protocol: Raw reads were processed with MiGEC to extract unique molecular identifiers, and MiXCR was used to determine CDR3 positions. Recombination models were inferred per individual with the repgenHMM and IGoR tools using an EM algorithm. The tcR package in R was used for shared clonotype analysis, with sharing normalized by the product of cloneset sizes. To study raw recombination without the effects of thymic and clonal selection, out-of-frame nonproductive sequences were analyzed. TCRdb redid the processing of the public reads, applying fastp at Q25 and MiXCR, and retained in-frame beta chains. When rows share a CDR3 protein, they turn into one entry using the most common DNA and genes. The V and J calls reflect TCRdb's pipeline rather than the authors' work. The sample table contains around 550,000 distinct CDR3 sequences; only one count was recorded for nearly 15% of them. Roughly 0.4% of the sample belongs to the ten largest clones.

Every donor in the study was a healthy Caucasian. The twin cohort consisted of three pairs of female monozygotic twins, all aged 18 to 29 years. CD4+ and CD8+ T cell populations were isolated with positive isolation kits from Invitrogen. This sample was also put to use in a study of yellow fever vaccine responses in identical twins. Drawing on the second study: The authors reported that the T cell response to vaccination in identical twins appeared partly convergent and partly personalized. The study precisely tracked vaccine-responding T cell clones in identical twins.

The receptor's source is a woman aged 18-29 years in good health. Specimen: CD4+ T cells sorted from blood. The receptor chain draws on TRBV20-1 and TRBJ2-2; TRBD1 agrees with 8 junctional bases. DNA sequence: TGCAGTGCACAAAAACAAGGACAGGGAAACACCGGGGAGCTGTTTTTT. Its product reads: CSAQKQGQGNTGELFF.